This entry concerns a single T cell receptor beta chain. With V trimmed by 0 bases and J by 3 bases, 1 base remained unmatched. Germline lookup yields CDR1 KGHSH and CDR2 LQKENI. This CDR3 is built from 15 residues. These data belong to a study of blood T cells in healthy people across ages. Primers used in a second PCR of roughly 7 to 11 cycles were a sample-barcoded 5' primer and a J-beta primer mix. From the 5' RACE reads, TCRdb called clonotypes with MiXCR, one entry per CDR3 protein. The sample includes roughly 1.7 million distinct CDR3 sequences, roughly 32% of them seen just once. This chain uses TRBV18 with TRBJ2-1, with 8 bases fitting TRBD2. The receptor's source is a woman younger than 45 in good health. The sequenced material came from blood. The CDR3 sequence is CASSPPTSDYNEQFF. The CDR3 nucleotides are TGTGCCAGCTCACCACCGACTAGCGACTACAATGAGCAGTTCTTC.